A single sample gave rise to the 2 T cell receptor beta chains below, sequenced in a study of blood T cell repertoires in COVID-19. Clones were sequenced by immunoSEQ multiplex PCR, and TCRdb holds only the in-frame ones, with some missing. The sample consists of roughly 200,000 clones, approximately 78% of them appearing once. Sample: peripheral blood. These TCRs come from a woman of 80 years or more with COVID-19, enrolled during active disease.

The gene calls are TRBV28 and TRBJ1-3, with TRBD1 matching over 8 bases. The CDR3 totals 16 residues. J gave up 0 bases and V 6 bases, and 7 bases lay outside the gene matches. The germline V gene encodes CDR1 MDHEN and CDR2 SYDVKM. CDR3: CASRDRAGSSGNTIYF. Here the CDR3 DNA reads TGTGCCAGCAGGGACAGGGCTGGTAGCTCTGGAAACACCATATATTTT.

V and J are TRBV18 and TRBJ2-7, with D perhaps matching TRBD2 (5 bases). Germline V CDR1 and CDR2: KGHSH, LQKENI. This CDR3 has 17 amino acids. The ends were cut back, 4 bases at V and 3 bases at J, with 22 bases in the middle. For the CDR3, the DNA is TGTGCCAGCTCACTCCTAGCCAGCGGAACCCCCCGCTACGAGCAGTACTTC. The encoded protein is CASSLLASGTPRYEQYF.